The 24 T cell receptor beta chains listed next were all sequenced from one sample in a study of graft-versus-host responses after intestinal transplantation (dated by TCRdb to about 2021). The time point tag for this specimen amounts to: cells obtained before transplantation from donor or recipient. Library creation used the immunoSEQ multiplex PCR assay. Sourced from immuneACCESS, this table was stored by TCRdb with only in-frame sequences that have V and J called. A share of the clones is absent; for the studies checked, an unresolved V gene accounts for under half, and the remainder has no known explanation. The sample yields around 26,000 clones; roughly four fifths were counted once. The ten largest make up over 0.8% of the sample. Their target antigens are unknown. Sequencing used unstimulated CD8+ T cells sorted from spleen or lymph node cells, obtained before transplant. Receptors were obtained from a human donor who was the organ donor for an intestinal transplant.

The chain couples TRBV10-1 to TRBJ2-5; 7 bases align to TRBD2. The CDR3 contains 16 residues. Germline trimming cut 0 bases from V and 5 bases from J; bases unmatched to any gene: 9. Germline lookup yields CDR1 WNHNN and CDR2 SYGVQD (reference sequence). This CDR3 reads CASSESAGAPGETQYF. The CDR3 nucleotides read TGCGCCAGCAGTGAGTCCGCGGGAGCCCCCGGGGAGACCCAGTACTTC.

The chain links TRBV27 to TRBJ2-7, with 7 bases that match TRBD2. With V trimmed by 4 bases and J by 2 bases, 14 bases remained unmatched. Germline V gene sequence: CDR1 MNHEY, CDR2 SMNVEV (reference sequence). The CDR3 runs to 17 residues. The CDR3 spells CASSSRSAGVVPYEQYF. DNA for the CDR3: TGTGCCAGCAGTTCCCGCTCTGCGGGAGTGGTGCCCTACGAGCAGTACTTC.

V and J are TRBV18 and TRBJ2-7; D is ambiguous. Germline assignment: CDR1 KGHSH and CDR2 LQKENI. Trimming shortened V by 3 bases and J by 3 bases, and 3 bases separated the two germline ends. This CDR3 is built from 11 residues. The CDR3: CASSPLYEQYF. CDR3 sequence (DNA): TGTGCCAGCTCACCCCTCTACGAGCAGTACTTC.

This sequence joins TRBV16 and TRBJ2-1; D remains ambiguous. Trimming took off 5 bases at V and 6 bases at J, with 8 bases between the two ends. This CDR3 region has 12 residues. Germline-derived CDR1 and CDR2 are KGHSY and FQNENV. This chain's CDR3 is CASSERSNEQFF. CDR3 nucleotide sequence: TGTGCCAGCAGCGAGCGATCCAATGAGCAGTTCTTC.

The chain has TRBV19 and TRBJ2-2; D gene ambiguous. CDR1 and CDR2 from the germline V gene are LNHDA and SQIVND (reference sequence). This CDR3 contains 13 residues. With 3 bases removed from V and 5 bases from J, the gap between germline ends came to 7 bases. DNA for the CDR3: TGTGCCAGTAGTATTATTCGGACCGGGGAGCTGTTTTTT. Translated, it gives CASSIIRTGELFF.

This chain connects TRBV12-5 to TRBJ1-2; 7 bases align to TRBD1. Germline CDR1 reads LGHNT; CDR2 reads FRNRAP. The CDR3 is 13 residues long. V was clipped by 2 bases and J by 3 bases; unmatched bases: 0. The CDR3 reads CASGLTGDYGYTF. CDR3 sequence (DNA): TGTGCTAGTGGTTTGACAGGGGACTATGGCTACACCTTC.

This rearrangement joins TRBV19 to TRBJ1-1; the D gene is possibly TRBD1 (5 bases). Trimming took 1 base from V and 5 from J, leaving 14 bases between them. CDR1 LNHDA and CDR2 SQIVND come from the germline V gene (reference sequence). The CDR3 runs to 15 residues. CDR3 residues: CASSIGIRVGTEAFF. The CDR3, as DNA: TGTGCCAGTAGTATAGGCATCAGGGTCGGGACTGAAGCTTTCTTT.

V and J are TRBV6-5 and TRBJ1-4; TRBD1 might be the D (6 bases). CDR1 and CDR2 (germline): MNHEY, SVGAGI. This CDR3 has 15 residues. Trimming removed 3 bases at V and 8 bases at J, with 16 bases between. The CDR3 DNA sequence: TGTGCCAGCAGTTATTCCCAGGGGCTGAGGGAAAAACTGTTTTTT. This sequence encodes CASSYSQGLREKLFF.

This chain uses TRBV12-2 with TRBJ1-1; the table's D call TRBD1 went unverified against the DNA. TRBV12-2 is a documented pseudogene. The CDR3 has 15 amino acids. Written as DNA, the CDR3 is TGTGCAAGTCGCTTAAGGATCAGGGTGCACACTGAAGCTTTCTTT. Translating it yields CASRLRIRVHTEAFF.

This chain connects TRBV9 to TRBJ2-3, with 10 bases that match TRBD2. The CDR3 has 15 residues. Losses at the gene ends were 1 base for V and 2 bases for J; bases not matched to a gene: 1. CDR1 and CDR2 (germline): SGDLS, YYNGEE. This chain's CDR3 is CASSVSGGDTDTQYF. As DNA, the CDR3 is TGTGCCAGCAGCGTAAGCGGGGGGGACACAGATACGCAGTATTTT.

This clone was seen more than once but under ten times. This chain links TRBV6-6 with TRBJ1-4; 8 bases align to TRBD1. Trimming cost V 2 bases and J 7 bases; bases outside gene matches: 9. Germline CDR1 reads MNHNY; CDR2 reads SVGAGI (reference sequence). The CDR3 loop spans 16 amino acids. CDR3 bases: TGTGCCAGCAGTTACACAAAACAGGGGGTGGGTGAAAAACTGTTTTTT. Encoded protein: CASSYTKQGVGEKLFF.

The chain carries TRBV6-1 and TRBJ1-1, with D tentatively TRBD1 (6 bases). The germline V and J ends were trimmed by 6 bases and 4 bases, with 12 bases remaining between them. Per the germline V gene, CDR1 is MNHNS and CDR2 is SASEGT. The CDR3 loop spans 13 amino acids. CDR3 sequence (DNA): TGTGCCAGCAGAACAGGGAGAAGCACTGAAGCTTTCTTT. Protein sequence: CASRTGRSTEAFF.

The chain couples TRBV7-9 to TRBJ1-2; D gene uncertain. This CDR3 spans 16 amino acids. The germline V gene has CDR1 SEHNR and CDR2 FQNEAQ (reference sequence). V was cut by 1 base and J by 6 bases, with 18 bases left in between. The CDR3 nucleotides are TGTGCCAGCAGCTTAGTGGGGTCAATTCCAAGCAATGGCTACACCTTC. Protein product: CASSLVGSIPSNGYTF.

This chain links TRBV19 with TRBJ2-1; 9 bases map to TRBD2. The CDR3 loop spans 14 amino acids. V shed 8 bases and J 0 bases; nucleotides not matched to a gene: 2. Germline assignment: CDR1 LNHDA and CDR2 SQIVND (reference sequence). The CDR3 is CASRTSASYNEQFF. The CDR3 bases are TGTGCCAGTCGGACTAGCGCCTCCTACAATGAGCAGTTCTTC.

The genes are TRBV7-9 and TRBJ2-4; D perhaps matches TRBD2 (5 bases). The CDR3 runs to 13 residues. V gave up 5 bases and J gave up 8 bases, with 13 bases separating them. Germline CDR1 is SEHNR and CDR2 is FQNEAQ (reference sequence). The CDR3 loop reads CASSLGPRDIQYF. CDR3 nucleotides: TGTGCCAGCAGCCTCGGACCGAGGGACATTCAGTACTTC. The full variable domain, rest sourced from reference TRBV7-9 and TRBJ2-4, is DTGVSQNPRHKITKRGQNVTFRCDPISEHNRLYWYRQTLGQGPEFLTYFQNEAQLEKSRLLSDRFSAERPKGSFSTLEIQRTEQGDSAMYLCASSLGPRDIQYFGAGTRLSVL.

This clone was observed a single time. The chain has TRBV5-1 and TRBJ1-1, with D unclear. The CDR3 has 12 amino acids. The V gene lost 0 bases and the J gene lost 5 bases, with 5 bases spanning the gap. Germline values: CDR1 SGHRS, CDR2 YFSETQ. The DNA for the CDR3 is TGCGCCAGCAGCTTGGGAAGGACTGAAGCTTTCTTT. This gives the protein CASSLGRTEAFF.

The V call is TRBV10-3, the J call TRBJ1-1, with D maybe TRBD1 (6 bases). Per the germline V gene, CDR1 is ENHRY and CDR2 is SYGVKD. The CDR3 extends over 11 amino acids. Trimming cost V 6 bases and J 10 bases, with 12 bases left between them. CDR3 nucleotides: TGTGCCATCAGCGGACAGACTAGAGCTTTCTTT. Residues: CAISGQTRAFF.

This clone has more than one count but fewer than ten. This sequence joins TRBV5-1 and TRBJ2-6; TRBD2 agrees at 12 bases. The V segment lost 3 bases and the J segment 4 bases; nucleotides outside the gene matches: 17. The CDR3 runs 21 residues. Germline assignment: CDR1 SGHRS and CDR2 YFSETQ. CDR3 sequence (DNA): TGCGCCAGCAGCTGGAGGACTAGCGGGGTATCCTCGGAAGCGGGGGCCAACGTCCTGACTTTC. Amino acid sequence: CASSWRTSGVSSEAGANVLTF.

This rearrangement joins TRBV11-2 to TRBJ2-1, with TRBD2 matching 15 bases. Germline lookup yields CDR1 SGHAT and CDR2 FQNNGV. Trimming cost V 3 bases and J 7 bases; bases outside gene matches: 7. The CDR3 has 17 residues. Written as DNA, the CDR3 is TGTGCCAGCAGCTTGGGGACTAGCGGGGGGCCTTTGAATGAGCAGTTCTTC. Translation: CASSLGTSGGPLNEQFF. The whole variable domain, remainder taken from reference TRBV11-2 and TRBJ2-1, is EAGVAQSPRYKIIEKRQSVAFWCNPISGHATLYWYQQILGQGPKLLIQFQNNGVVDDSQLPKDRFSAERLKGVDSTLKIQPAKLEDSAVYLCASSLGTSGGPLNEQFFGPGTRLTVL.

In this sample, this clone turned up once. V is TRBV21-1 and J is TRBJ1-2; the D call TRBD1 from the table was never checked on the DNA. TRBV21-1 represents a pseudogene. The CDR3 covers 17 residues. The CDR3 region is CASSNRDSSSHFYGYTF. In DNA, the CDR3 is TGTGCCAGCAGCAACCGGGACAGTTCCTCTCATTTCTATGGCTACACCTTC.

As DNA, the CDR3 is TGTGCCAGCCACGACAGTAGCTCCTATAATTCACCCCTCCACTTT. It specifies CASHDSSSYNSPLHF. This chain connects TRBV5-6 to TRBJ1-6, with D possibly matching TRBD1 (5 bases). The CDR3 has 15 residues. Trimming pared 7 bases from V and 0 bases from J, leaving 11 bases between. Looked up from germline, CDR1 is SGHDT and CDR2 is YYEEEE.

V and J are TRBV4-1 and TRBJ2-1; TRBD2 aligns across 10 bases. The CDR3 covers 16 residues. The germline V gene has CDR1 MGHRA and CDR2 YSYEKL. The J segment lost 4 bases and the V segment lost 4 bases, leaving 7 bases of the junction unmatched. The CDR3: CASSPSSSGGYNEQFF. The CDR3 DNA follows: TGCGCCAGCAGCCCGTCCTCTAGCGGGGGTTACAATGAGCAGTTCTTC.

The gene calls are TRBV27 and TRBJ2-7; TRBD1 matches 7 bases. Germline CDR1 MNHEY, CDR2 SMNVEV (reference sequence). This CDR3 region has 13 residues. V was clipped by 6 bases and J by 4 bases; unmatched bases: 6. In DNA form, the CDR3 reads TGTGCCAGCAGCCGACAGGGTTCATACGAGCAGTACTTC. Translated, it gives CASSRQGSYEQYF.

V gene TRBV6-5 combines with J gene TRBJ2-1; D is unclear. This CDR3 comprises 15 residues. Trimming stripped 0 bases from V and 0 bases from J, with 6 bases between. Germline V CDR1 and CDR2: MNHEY, SVGAGI. The CDR3 loop reads CASSYSGDSYNEQFF. In nucleotides, the CDR3 is TGTGCCAGCAGTTACTCTGGCGACTCCTACAATGAGCAGTTCTTC.